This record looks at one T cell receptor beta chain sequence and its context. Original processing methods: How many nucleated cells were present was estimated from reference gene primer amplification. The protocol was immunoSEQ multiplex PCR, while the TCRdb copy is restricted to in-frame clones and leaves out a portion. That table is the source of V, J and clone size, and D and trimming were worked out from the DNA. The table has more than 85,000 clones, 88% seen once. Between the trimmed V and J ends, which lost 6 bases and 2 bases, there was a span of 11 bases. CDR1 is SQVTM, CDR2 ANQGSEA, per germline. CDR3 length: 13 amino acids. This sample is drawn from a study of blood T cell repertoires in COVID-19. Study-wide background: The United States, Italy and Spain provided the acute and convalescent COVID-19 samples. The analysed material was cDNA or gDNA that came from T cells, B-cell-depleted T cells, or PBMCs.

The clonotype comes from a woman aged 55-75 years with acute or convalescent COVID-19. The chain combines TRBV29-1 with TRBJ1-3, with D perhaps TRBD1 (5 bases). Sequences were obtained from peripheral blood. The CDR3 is CSVGEGAGNTIYF. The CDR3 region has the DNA TGCAGCGTGGGGGAGGGAGCTGGAAACACCATATATTTT.